The entry below describes one T cell receptor (beta chain). This sample was included in a study of blood T cell repertoires in COVID-19. There are 14 residues in the CDR3. V was clipped by 2 bases and J by 4 bases, with 10 bases between them. Germline CDR1 reads SNHLY; CDR2 reads FYNNEI. Some clones are missing from TCRdb's copy, which holds only in-frame ones; the method was immunoSEQ multiplex PCR. The data hold roughly 200,000 clones, with 70% to 80% observed a single time. The chain recombines TRBV2 with TRBJ2-3, with D perhaps TRBD1 (5 bases). The receptor's source is a woman between 50 and 59 years old with active or convalescent COVID-19. The sample was peripheral blood. This chain's CDR3 is CASSESRASDTQYF. CDR3 DNA sequence: TGTGCCAGCAGTGAAAGCAGGGCATCAGATACGCAGTATTTT.